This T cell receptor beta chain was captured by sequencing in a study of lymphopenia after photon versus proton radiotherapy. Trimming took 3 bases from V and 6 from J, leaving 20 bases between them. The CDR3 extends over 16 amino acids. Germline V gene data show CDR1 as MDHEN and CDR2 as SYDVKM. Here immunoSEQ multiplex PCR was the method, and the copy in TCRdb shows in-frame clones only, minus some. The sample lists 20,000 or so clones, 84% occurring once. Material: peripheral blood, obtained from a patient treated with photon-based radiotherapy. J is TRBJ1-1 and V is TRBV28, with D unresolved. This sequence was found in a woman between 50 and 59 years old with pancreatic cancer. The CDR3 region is CASSFPGRFGLPEAFF. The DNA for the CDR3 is TGTGCCAGCAGTTTCCCCGGACGATTTGGACTTCCTGAAGCTTTCTTT.